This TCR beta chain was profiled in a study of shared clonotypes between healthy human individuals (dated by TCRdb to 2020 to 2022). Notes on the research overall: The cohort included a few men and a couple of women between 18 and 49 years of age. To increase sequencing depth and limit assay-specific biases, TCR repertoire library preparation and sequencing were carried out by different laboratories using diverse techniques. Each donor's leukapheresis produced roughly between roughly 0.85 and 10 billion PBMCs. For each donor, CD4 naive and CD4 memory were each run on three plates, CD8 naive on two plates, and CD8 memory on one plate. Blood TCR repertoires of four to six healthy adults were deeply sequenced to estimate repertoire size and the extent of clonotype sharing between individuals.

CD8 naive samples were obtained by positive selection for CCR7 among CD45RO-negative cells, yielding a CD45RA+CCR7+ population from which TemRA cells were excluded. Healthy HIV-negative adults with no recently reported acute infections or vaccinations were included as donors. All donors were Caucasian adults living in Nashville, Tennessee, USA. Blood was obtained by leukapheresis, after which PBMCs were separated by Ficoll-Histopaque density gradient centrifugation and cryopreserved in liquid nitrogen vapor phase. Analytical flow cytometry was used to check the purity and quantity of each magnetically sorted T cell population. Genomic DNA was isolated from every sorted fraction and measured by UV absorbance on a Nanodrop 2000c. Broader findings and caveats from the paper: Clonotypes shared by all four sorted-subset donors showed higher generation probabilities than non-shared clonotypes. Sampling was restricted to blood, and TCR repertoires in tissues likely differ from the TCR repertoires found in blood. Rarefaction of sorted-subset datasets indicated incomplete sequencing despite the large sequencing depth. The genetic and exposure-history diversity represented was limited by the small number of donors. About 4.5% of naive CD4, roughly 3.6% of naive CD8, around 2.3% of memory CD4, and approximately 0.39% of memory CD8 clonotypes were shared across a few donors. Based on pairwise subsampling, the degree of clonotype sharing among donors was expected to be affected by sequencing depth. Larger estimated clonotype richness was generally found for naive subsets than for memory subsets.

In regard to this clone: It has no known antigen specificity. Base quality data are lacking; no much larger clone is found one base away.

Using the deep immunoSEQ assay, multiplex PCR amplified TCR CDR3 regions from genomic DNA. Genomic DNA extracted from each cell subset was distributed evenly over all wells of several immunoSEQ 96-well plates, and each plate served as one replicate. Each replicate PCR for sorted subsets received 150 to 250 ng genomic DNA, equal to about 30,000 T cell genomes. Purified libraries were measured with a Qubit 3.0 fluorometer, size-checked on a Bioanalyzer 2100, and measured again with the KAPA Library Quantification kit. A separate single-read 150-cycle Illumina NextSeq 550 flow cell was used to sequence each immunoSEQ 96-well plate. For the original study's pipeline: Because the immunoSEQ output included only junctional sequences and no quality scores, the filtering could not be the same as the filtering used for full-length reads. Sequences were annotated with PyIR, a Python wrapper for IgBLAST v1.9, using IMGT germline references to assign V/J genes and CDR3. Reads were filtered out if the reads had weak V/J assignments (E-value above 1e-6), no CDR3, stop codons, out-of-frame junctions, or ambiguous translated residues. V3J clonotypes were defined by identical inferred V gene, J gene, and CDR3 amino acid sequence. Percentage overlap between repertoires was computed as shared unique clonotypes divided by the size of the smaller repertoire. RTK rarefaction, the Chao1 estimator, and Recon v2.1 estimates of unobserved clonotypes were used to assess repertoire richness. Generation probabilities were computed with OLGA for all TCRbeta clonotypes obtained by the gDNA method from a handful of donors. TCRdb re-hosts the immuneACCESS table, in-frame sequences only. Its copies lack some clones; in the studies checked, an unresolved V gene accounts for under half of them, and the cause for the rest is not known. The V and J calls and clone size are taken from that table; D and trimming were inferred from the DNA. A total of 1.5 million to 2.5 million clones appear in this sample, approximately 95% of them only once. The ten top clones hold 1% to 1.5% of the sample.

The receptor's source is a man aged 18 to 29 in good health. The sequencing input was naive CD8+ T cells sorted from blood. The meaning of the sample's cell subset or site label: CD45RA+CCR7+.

The sequenced DNA is TGTGCCAGCAGCCCGGGCCCCGCTAACTATGGCTACACCTTC. It translates as CASSPGPANYGYTF. The sequence is built from TRBV7-8 and TRBJ1-2, with no confident D gene call. V and J lose 5 bases and 0 bases, and a span of 10 bases separates them. The germline V gene specifies SGHVS as CDR1 and FQNEAQ as CDR2. The CDR3, cysteine through phenylalanine, is 14 amino acids long. The retained sequence is limited to the CDR3, 42 bases, with the frame set at the first base.